This TCR beta chain was sequenced in a study of T cell changes during pregnancy in multiple sclerosis. Sequencing was performed with immunoSEQ multiplex PCR; in TCRdb, only in-frame clones are kept and a portion is missing. The sample consists of some 56,000 clones, about 92% of them appearing once. Trimming took 1 base from V and 4 from J, leaving 17 bases between them. Germline CDR1 is SGHVS and CDR2 is FQNEAQ. The CDR3 has 16 amino acids. This chain links TRBV7-8 with TRBJ2-7; weak D call: TRBD2 (5 bases). Sequencing was performed on CD4+ T cells from peripheral blood mononuclear cells, taken after pregnancy. The sequence came from a female donor with multiple sclerosis, enrolled in a pregnancy study. The CDR3 here is CASSLEGRQRVYEQYF. CDR3 coding DNA: TGTGCCAGCAGCTTAGAAGGGCGGCAGAGGGTATACGAGCAGTACTTC.